This T cell receptor (beta chain) emerged from a study of blood T cell repertoires in COVID-19 (TCRdb year 2020). About the full investigation: Samples from collaborators originated in the United States, Italy and Spain and spanned both the acute and convalescent phases of COVID-19. The prospective study material was composed of cDNA or gDNA derived from T cells, B-cell-depleted T cells, or PBMCs. The dataset comprised deeply sampled blood TCRbeta repertoires from subjects exposed to, actively infected with, or recovered from COVID-19. A freely available public database, intended as a resource for researchers studying the immune response to SARS-CoV-2, is where the repertoires were released. The samples were drawn from two sources: the first 160 participants of the ongoing ImmuneRACE study, and 1,200 or so subjects contributed by 6 global collaborators. Nearly every sample came with metadata listing a de-identified subject ID, COVID-19 status, age in years and sex. HLA class I and class II types, where available, came from metadata supplied by the sample provider rather than from assay-based typing.

TCRbeta CDR3 regions were amplified from genomic DNA using the immunoSEQ Assay, a bias-controlled multiplex PCR. For the original study's pipeline: Nucleated cell counts per sample were estimated from amplification of reference gene primers within the assay. To quantify the absolute abundance of each unique TCRbeta CDR3 rearrangement, sequence reads were collapsed and filtered. For each sample, productive Simpson clonality was calculated as the square root of Simpson's diversity index over productive rearrangements. TCRdb provides this immuneACCESS table in a form limited to in-frame rearrangements. Some clones are lacking; in checked studies, under half of them reflect an unresolved V gene, and why the rest are absent is not known. The V and J calls and clone size are taken from that table; D and trimming were inferred from the DNA. This sample has fewer than 700,000 clones in its table, and around 90% of those were observed once. The top ten clonotypes cover less than 9.5% of the sample.

The full study reports these points: The quantity of clinical and demographic metadata differed by source and by participant and was supplied without curation.

One collaborating source in Seattle enrolled patients during active infection and followed them longitudinally through the course of disease. Each collaborating institution followed its own protocols to collect whole blood in K2EDTA tubes. For TCRbeta analysis, collaborators shipped samples as frozen whole blood, isolated PBMCs, or DNA extracted from either of those sample types. The germline V gene gives CDR1 as SNHLY and CDR2 as FYNNEI. The CDR3 starts with the cysteine, ends with the phenylalanine, and has 14 residues. The kept DNA is CDR3 alone, 42 bases in frame from the first base. At the junction V is shortened by 6 bases and J by 9 bases, with 20 bases in between. A word on this clone: Its antigen is not yet known. Base-call qualities are not available, and no considerably larger clone is one nucleotide away.

The sequencing sample was made of peripheral blood. The V and J segments used are TRBV2 and TRBJ1-1, with TRBD1 as a weak D call on 6 bases. The clonotype was recovered from a woman aged 45-65 years with COVID-19, enrolled during active disease. CDR3 sequence: CASSPRGYGGQAFF. The DNA is as follows: TGTGCCAGCAGCCCCAGGGGTTATGGGGGCCAAGCTTTCTTT.